The 6 T cell receptor beta chains in this list originate from one sample, sequenced in a study of cytomegalovirus exposure and HLA in healthy donors. PCR used 60 Vbeta primers and 13 Jbeta primers. Some clones are missing from TCRdb's copy, which holds only in-frame ones; the method was immunoSEQ multiplex PCR. The sample gives around 150,000 clones, 75% of which show up once; around 7.7% is in the top ten. Material: PBMCs. These receptors originate from a woman aged 35 to 49 in good health and CMV-seropositive.

CDR3 protein: CASRQGRILAFF. The CDR3, as DNA: TGTGCCAGCCGGCAGGGAAGGATTTTGGCTTTCTTT. This chain connects TRBV6-6 to TRBJ1-1; weak D call: TRBD1 (5 bases). The CDR3 consists of 12 residues. Germline V gives CDR1 MNHNY, CDR2 SVGAGI (reference sequence). V was clipped by 8 bases and J by 11 bases, with 18 bases between them.

The chain links TRBV6-1 to TRBJ2-6; D is undetermined. This CDR3 has 15 residues. Germline V gene lookup returns CDR1 MNHNS and CDR2 SASEGT. Trimming took 2 bases from V and 0 from J, leaving 5 bases between them. The CDR3 is CASSERSSGANVLTF. Here the CDR3 DNA reads TGTGCCAGCAGTGAACGGAGCTCTGGGGCCAACGTCCTGACTTTC.

The genes are TRBV7-6 and TRBJ2-3; TRBD2 matches 10 bases. The V and J ends lost 1 base and 4 bases, in that order; junction bases with no gene match: 11. The CDR3 sequence is 18 residues long. Germline V gene lookup returns CDR1 SGHVS and CDR2 FNYEAQ. CDR3 sequence (DNA): TGTGCCAGCAGCTTAGGGACTAGCGGACCCGGAGGGGCAGATACGCAGTATTTT. Protein: CASSLGTSGPGGADTQYF.

The chain is built from TRBV28 and TRBJ2-7, with 10 nucleotides matching TRBD2. This CDR3 is built from 14 residues. Germline loops: CDR1 MDHEN, CDR2 SYDVKM. The junction had 6 bases not matched to a gene; V was cut back by 6 bases and J by 4 bases. The CDR3 nucleotides are TGTGCCAGCAGACCAGGACTAGCGGTTTACGAGCAGTACTTC. This translates into CASRPGLAVYEQYF.

The chain couples TRBV29-1 to TRBJ2-1; unclear D gene. Germline lookup yields CDR1 SQVTM and CDR2 ANQGSEA. Trimming left V 4 bases short and J 6 bases short, with 10 bases between. The CDR3 is 12 residues long. The CDR3 region is CSVVRRANEQFF. CDR3 nucleotides: TGCAGCGTTGTACGCCGAGCCAATGAGCAGTTCTTC.

As DNA, the CDR3 is TGTGCCAGTAGTATAGGGGCGGGAGGTGGGCAAGAGACCCAGTACTTC. Translated, it gives CASSIGAGGGQETQYF. V usage is TRBV19 and J usage is TRBJ2-5; 8 bases are a match to TRBD2. Germline CDR1 LNHDA, CDR2 SQIVND (reference sequence). The ends lost 1 base at V and 2 bases at J; junction bases unmatched: 6. The CDR3 is made up of 16 amino acids.